Each of the 31 T cell receptor beta chains below was sequenced from the same sample in a study of T-cell reconstitution after alpha-beta-depleted transplantation in children (dated by TCRdb to the mid-2010s). The sample's treatment or condition label, in plain terms: allogeneic hematopoietic cell transplantation with graft depleted of TCRalphabeta T cells and CD19 B cells. Preparation of the library involved PCR. The sequencer listed for this sample is Illumina HiSeq 2500. Molecular barcoding was employed in the preparation of TCR libraries, with unique molecular identifiers being used to normalize TCRbeta repertoire quantification. TCRdb itself trimmed the public reads at Q25 with fastp, ran MiXCR and retained productive beta chains. When rows share a CDR3 protein, they turn into one entry using the most common DNA and genes. Recorded for this sample are around 960,000 distinct CDR3 sequences; 25% to 35% of them occurred a single time. The biggest ten clones account for 25% to 35% of the sample.

Sample: PBMCs, mostly from graft donor cells, taken 360 days after TCRalphabeta/CD19-depleted stem cell transplant. The source is a boy under two years old who had a stem cell transplant for SCID, so the T cells may come from the graft donor.

The gene calls are TRBV12-3 or TRBV12-4 and TRBJ1-5; possible D gene TRBD1, 5 bases. The CDR3 consists of 16 residues. The V and J ends lost 7 bases and 6 bases respectively, with 22 bases between them. This CDR3 is CASTPHGRERGQPQHF. The CDR3 bases are TGTGCCAGCACTCCTCACGGCAGGGAAAGAGGTCAGCCCCAGCATTTT.

This clonotype was observed many times. V gene TRBV5-1 combines with J gene TRBJ1-1; D is perhaps TRBD1 (5 bases). Trimming shortened V by 0 bases and J by 1 base, and 10 bases separated the two germline ends. CDR3 length: 15 amino acids. Per the germline V gene, CDR1 is SGHRS and CDR2 is YFSETQ. The CDR3 is CASSLVGLQNTEAFF. The CDR3 DNA is TGCGCCAGCAGCTTGGTGGGACTTCAGAACACTGAAGCTTTCTTT.

This clonotype was observed a handful of times. The chain uses TRBV10-3 and TRBJ2-7; D not resolved. Germline V gene data show CDR1 as ENHRY and CDR2 as SYGVKD. There are 13 residues in the CDR3. The V and J ends lost 7 bases and 1 base respectively, with 11 bases between them. CDR3: CAINGSPSYEQYF. The CDR3 region has the DNA TGTGCCATCAATGGGTCCCCATCCTACGAGCAGTACTTC.

This clonotype turned up a few times. The chain couples TRBV29-1 to TRBJ2-7, with D possibly matching TRBD1 (5 bases). Germline V CDR1 and CDR2: SQVTM, ANQGSEA. The CDR3 is 13 amino acids. Trimming pared 0 bases from V and 4 bases from J, leaving 10 bases between. The CDR3 sequence is CSVEEQGLYEQYF. In DNA form, the CDR3 reads TGCAGCGTTGAAGAGCAGGGATTGTACGAGCAGTACTTC.

The CDR3 DNA sequence: TGCGCCAGCAGCCCTGAGCTAGGACAGGTGATCTCTGGGGCCAACGTCCTGACTTTC. Translation gives CASSPELGQVISGANVLTF. This chain joins TRBV5-1 and TRBJ2-6; 7 bases map to TRBD1. The CDR3 covers 19 residues. The V segment lost 4 bases and the J segment 0 bases; nucleotides outside the gene matches: 13. Germline CDR1 reads SGHRS; CDR2 reads YFSETQ. The variable domain in full, with the rest retrieved from reference TRBV5-1 and TRBJ2-6, is KAGVTQTPRYLIKTRGQQVTLSCSPISGHRSVSWYQQTPGQGLQFLFEYFSETQRNKGNFPGRFSGRQFSNSRSEMNVSTLELGDSALYLCASSPELGQVISGANVLTFGAGSRLTVL.

The chain recombines TRBV5-1 with TRBJ2-3; no clear D. The germline gives CDR1 SGHRS, CDR2 YFSETQ. The germline V and J ends were trimmed by 3 bases and 4 bases, with 9 bases remaining between them. The CDR3 has 13 residues. Written as DNA, the CDR3 is TGCGCCAGCAGCTCCTACTGGGCAGATACGCAGTATTTT. This gives the protein CASSSYWADTQYF.

The V and J genes are TRBV2 and TRBJ2-1; no reliable D call. The CDR3 has 13 residues. V gave up 4 bases and J gave up 6 bases, with 10 bases separating them. Per the germline V gene, CDR1 is SNHLY and CDR2 is FYNNEI. Here the CDR3 reads CASSGATRNEQFF. The CDR3 DNA reads TGTGCCAGCAGTGGTGCGACCCGCAATGAGCAGTTCTTC.

The rearrangement links TRBV9 to TRBJ2-5; D may be TRBD1 (5 bases). Germline V CDR1 and CDR2: SGDLS, YYNGEE. This CDR3 spans 13 amino acids. Trimming took 0 bases from V and 7 from J, leaving 10 bases between them. The CDR3 region is CASSVEAQGTQYF. Here the CDR3 DNA reads TGTGCCAGCAGCGTAGAGGCCCAGGGGACCCAGTACTTC. Supplemented by reference TRBV9 and TRBJ2-5, the full variable domain reads DSGVTQTPKHLITATGQRVTLRCSPRSGDLSVYWYQQSLDQGLQFLIQYYNGEERAKGNILERFSAQQFPDLHSELNLSSLELGDSALYFCASSVEAQGTQYFGPGTRLLVL.

This chain joins TRBV2 and TRBJ2-7; 10 bases line up with TRBD1. Germline CDR1 SNHLY, CDR2 FYNNEI. Trimming removed 6 bases from V and 0 bases from J; junction bases left unmatched: 8. The CDR3 extends over 16 amino acids. The CDR3 DNA reads as TGTGCCAGCAGGGGACAGGGGTCCGTCCGCTCCTACGAGCAGTACTTC. Protein: CASRGQGSVRSYEQYF. The full variable domain, in which reference TRBV2 and TRBJ2-7 provide the parts outside the CDR3, is EPEVTQTPSHQVTQMGQEVILRCVPISNHLYFYWYRQILGQKVEFLVSFYNNEISEKSEIFDDQFSVERPDGSNFTLKIRSTKLEDSAMYFCASRGQGSVRSYEQYFGPGTRLTVT.

The table lists this clonotype with a few counts. The chain is built from TRBV21-1 and TRBJ2-5; the D call TRBD1 from the table was never checked on the DNA. TRBV21-1 is classified as a pseudogene. CDR3 size: 14 residues. CDR3 in amino acids: CASSKSRGRETQYF. The CDR3 nucleotides read TGTGCCAGCAGCAAATCCAGGGGTCGAGAGACCCAGTACTTC.

The J gene is TRBJ1-6, the V gene TRBV4-1; D remains ambiguous. The CDR3 totals 14 residues. Germline CDR1 MGHRA, CDR2 YSYEKL. The V end lost 2 bases, the J end lost 6 bases, and 8 bases lay between the germline ends. CDR3 DNA sequence: TGCGCCAGCAGCCAACTCCCGGGTAATTCACCCCTCCACTTT. Protein product: CASSQLPGNSPLHF.

This clonotype came up many times. V and J are TRBV20-1 and TRBJ2-5, with no clear D. The CDR3 covers 9 residues. Germline CDR1 is DFQATT and CDR2 is SNEGSKA (reference sequence). The V gene lost 6 bases and the J gene lost 5 bases, with 4 bases spanning the gap. The CDR3 spells CSAGETQYF. In DNA form, the CDR3 reads TGCAGTGCGGGGGAGACCCAGTACTTC.

The chain couples TRBV7-8 to TRBJ2-2; 7 bases are a match to TRBD1. Germline V CDR1 and CDR2: SGHVS, FQNEAQ. Losses at the gene ends were 6 bases for V and 3 bases for J; bases not matched to a gene: 10. The CDR3 is 16 amino acids. The CDR3 bases are TGTGCCAGCAGATTAATAGGACAGGAAGACACCGGGGAGCTGTTTTTT. This translates into CASRLIGQEDTGELFF. The complete variable domain, with remaining parts taken from reference TRBV7-8 and TRBJ2-2, reads GAGVSQSPRYKVAKRGQDVALRCDPISGHVSLFWYQQALGQGPEFLTYFQNEAQLDKSGLPSDRFFAERPEGSVSTLKIQRTQQEDSAVYLCASRLIGQEDTGELFFGEGSRLTVL.

The V call is TRBV6-2 or TRBV6-3, the J call TRBJ1-2; no clear D gene. This CDR3 has 14 amino acids. Germline CDR1 and CDR2: MNHEY and SVGEGT. V was shortened by 6 bases and J by 4 bases, with 15 bases between the two germline ends. CDR3 DNA: TGTGCCAGCAGGGCCCCACGGGTCACCTATGGCTACACCTTC. Translated: CASRAPRVTYGYTF.

This clonotype occurred many times. The CDR3 loop is CASSLDRGSADTQYF. In DNA form, the CDR3 reads TGCGCCAGCAGCTTGGACAGGGGGTCGGCAGATACGCAGTATTTT. The rearrangement uses TRBV5-1 and TRBJ2-3; TRBD1 matches at 8 bases. This CDR3 is 15 amino acids long. The germline V gene has CDR1 SGHRS and CDR2 YFSETQ. V gave up 0 bases and J gave up 4 bases; unmatched junction bases: 4.

This clonotype was picked up a small number of times. V usage is TRBV12-3 or TRBV12-4 and J usage is TRBJ1-5; TRBD1 is a possible D gene (6 bases). The CDR3 is 15 residues long. V was shortened by 6 bases and J by 6 bases, with 18 bases between the two germline ends. Here the CDR3 reads CASRSGGRGAQPQHF. CDR3 nucleotide sequence: TGTGCCAGCAGGTCCGGAGGCAGGGGAGCTCAGCCCCAGCATTTT.

The rearrangement uses TRBV5-1 and TRBJ2-4; D perhaps matches TRBD1 (6 bases). This CDR3 spans 15 amino acids. Germline CDR1 is SGHRS and CDR2 is YFSETQ. Trimming shortened V by 0 bases and J by 4 bases, and 11 bases separated the two germline ends. This CDR3 is CASSLVAGEKNIQYF. In DNA, the CDR3 is TGCGCCAGCAGCTTGGTGGCAGGGGAGAAAAACATTCAGTACTTC.

The chain links TRBV28 to TRBJ1-1; TRBD1 is a possible D gene (6 bases). The CDR3 runs to 16 residues. V was clipped by 2 bases and J by 0 bases, with 13 bases between them. Germline CDR1 reads MDHEN; CDR2 reads SYDVKM. This CDR3 is CASSLQGFGMNTEAFF. CDR3 coding DNA: TGTGCCAGCAGTTTACAGGGGTTCGGCATGAACACTGAAGCTTTCTTT.

This clonotype was seen more than once but under ten times. This rearrangement joins TRBV12-3 or TRBV12-4 to TRBJ1-2; D gene ambiguous. Trimming stripped 3 bases from V and 3 bases from J, with 11 bases between. The CDR3 loop spans 14 amino acids. The CDR3 region is CASSFPSGDYGYTF. The CDR3 nucleotides read TGTGCCAGCAGTTTTCCTTCTGGGGACTATGGCTACACCTTC.

This sequence joins TRBV6-1 and TRBJ2-2, with unresolved D. V shed 1 base and J shed 1 base, with 4 bases lying between them. The CDR3 is 14 amino acids. CDR1 is MNHNS, CDR2 SASEGT, per germline. The CDR3 loop is CASSEERNTGELFF. DNA of the CDR3: TGTGCCAGCAGTGAAGAGAGGAACACCGGGGAGCTGTTTTTT.

This chain links TRBV12-3 or TRBV12-4 with TRBJ2-2, with a tentative D call TRBD1 (5 bases). Trimming stripped 8 bases from V and 0 bases from J, with 13 bases between. This CDR3 has 15 residues. CDR3 residues: CASRRGRANTGELFF. Here the CDR3 DNA reads TGTGCCAGCCGCCGCGGCAGGGCGAACACCGGGGAGCTGTTTTTT.

V and J are TRBV10-3 and TRBJ2-7; D is ambiguous. CDR3 length: 11 residues. V was cut by 1 base and J by 8 bases, with 6 bases left in between. In germline, CDR1 is ENHRY, CDR2 SYGVKD. CDR3 in amino acids: CAISEFSQQYF. As DNA, the CDR3 is TGTGCCATCAGTGAGTTTTCGCAGCAGTACTTC.

In this sample, this clonotype turned up a few times. The chain has TRBV2 and TRBJ1-2, with TRBD1 as a possible D gene (5 bases). The V end was cut by 5 bases, the J end by 0 bases, with 13 bases between. CDR1 is SNHLY and CDR2 is FYNNEI in the germline V gene. The CDR3 contains 15 residues. CDR3 protein: CASSPWEGTNYGYTF. The CDR3 nucleotides read TGTGCCAGCAGTCCCTGGGAGGGGACTAACTATGGCTACACCTTC.

This clonotype occurred a few times. The genes are TRBV19 and TRBJ2-1; D is possibly TRBD1 (5 bases). Trimming left V 10 bases short and J 0 bases short, with 16 bases between. CDR3 length: 15 residues. Germline V lookup: CDR1 LNHDA, CDR2 SQIVND (reference sequence). CDR3 in amino acids: CATGVGRNSYNEQFF. The DNA for the CDR3 is TGTGCCACCGGTGTGGGGCGAAACTCCTACAATGAGCAGTTCTTC.

This clonotype was counted between two and nine times. The DNA is left out, because the CDR3 cannot be placed on it with certainty; the CDR3 is given as TCRdb lists it. This chain joins TRBV7-9 and TRBJ1-1. The CDR3 extends over 17 residues, inclusive of both ends. Germline V gene lookup returns CDR1 SEHNR and CDR2 FQNEAQ (reference sequence). This CDR3 reads CASSFLDKALWNTEAFF.

This chain links TRBV12-3 or TRBV12-4 with TRBJ2-3; 7 positions agree with TRBD1. Trimming removed 4 bases from V and 1 base from J; junction bases left unmatched: 5. The length of the CDR3 is 15 residues. The CDR3 spells CASSSTGAGTDTQYF. CDR3 bases: TGTGCCAGCAGTTCAACAGGGGCAGGCACAGATACGCAGTATTTT.

This clonotype was picked up a small number of times. Written as DNA, the CDR3 is TGTGCCAGCAGCCCCCACCCTCTAGCGGGGTGGTCGGAGCAGTACTTC. Protein product: CASSPHPLAGWSEQYF. V usage is TRBV5-5 and J usage is TRBJ2-7; 9 nucleotides match TRBD2. The V gene's germline CDR1 is SGHKS and CDR2 YYEKEE (reference sequence). There are 16 residues in the CDR3. V lost 4 bases, J lost 7 bases, and 15 bases stayed unmatched.

This clonotype occurred a few times. The gene calls are TRBV6-2 or TRBV6-3 and TRBJ2-1, with a tentative D call TRBD1 (6 bases). V gave up 4 bases and J gave up 5 bases, with 33 bases separating them. Per germline, CDR1 MNHEY and CDR2 SVGEGT. There are 21 residues in the CDR3. CDR3 DNA sequence: TGTGCCAGCAGTTCCTTATTGGGGACATCCACCACTAAGGGTAGCAACAATGAGCAGTTCTTC. It is translated as CASSSLLGTSTTKGSNNEQFF.

This clonotype was found a few times. The chain recombines TRBV10-3 with TRBJ2-7; no definite D call. The germline V gene encodes CDR1 ENHRY and CDR2 SYGVKD. V lost 10 bases, J lost 2 bases, and 21 bases lay in between. There are 15 residues in the CDR3. The CDR3 reads CATAERSRQAYEQYF. The CDR3 DNA sequence: TGTGCCACCGCGGAAAGGTCCAGGCAAGCCTACGAGCAGTACTTC.

The chain recombines TRBV20-1 with TRBJ2-1, with D possibly matching TRBD2 (5 bases). Per the germline V gene, CDR1 is DFQATT and CDR2 is SNEGSKA (reference sequence). The CDR3 is made up of 14 amino acids. Trimming shortened V by 3 bases and J by 4 bases, and 13 bases separated the two germline ends. The CDR3 bases are TGCAGTGCTAGTGACTCCCGGAGGTACAATGAGCAGTTCTTC. Translation: CSASDSRRYNEQFF.

This clonotype showed up just a few times. The chain is built from TRBV4-2 and TRBJ2-5; 15 bases agree with TRBD2. The junction had 7 bases not matched to a gene; V was cut back by 4 bases and J by 1 base. In germline, CDR1 is LGHNA, CDR2 YNFKEQ. The CDR3 has 18 amino acids. CDR3 coding DNA: TGTGCCAGCAGCCCCGGACTAGCGGGGGGGTTGGGCCAAGAGACCCAGTACTTC. Its translation: CASSPGLAGGLGQETQYF.